This section outlines one T cell receptor (beta chain) sequence together with its context. This entry comes from a study of T cells in tuberculosis. Germline-derived CDR1 and CDR2 are MNHEY and SVGAGI. CDR3 length equals 14 residues. V gave up 4 bases and J gave up 5 bases, with 11 bases separating them. Sample time point: new active TB diagnosis, blood taken before or within 7 days of starting treatment. Generated by immunoSEQ multiplex PCR, the TCRdb table keeps only in-frame clones and is missing some. The sample has under 45,000 clones; 75% to 95% are singletons. The input for sequencing was PBMCs, taken at tuberculosis diagnosis. The chain couples TRBV6-5 to TRBJ2-2; D might be TRBD2 (5 bases). This clonotype originated in an adult with tuberculosis. CDR3 in DNA: TGTGCCAGCAGTTTCCATAGCGAAACCGGGGAGCTGTTTTTT. Translated: CASSFHSETGELFF.